This paragraph covers one T cell receptor (beta chain) sequence. Its antigen is unknown. Researchers ran the PCR with 60 Vbeta and 13 Jbeta primers. Profiling relied on immunoSEQ multiplex PCR, and the TCRdb table lists in-frame clones only, not all of them. The sample holds around 60,000 clones, approximately 82% seen once. The sample comes from a study of cytomegalovirus exposure and HLA in healthy donors. About the research overall: The study's early data release held about 80 million unique TCRs from HLA-typed donors. The Caucasian-associated ancestry cluster held 65% to 85% of around 380 genotyped donors.

Study-wide results and limits: Most TCR sequences were rare, but some public TCRs occurred in many donors. An analysis was carried out later, and it reportedly showed fewer N-insertions in an Asian-associated ancestry cluster than the 666-donor mean.

This TCR came from a woman aged 35 to 49 in good health and CMV-seropositive. The sequenced sample was PBMCs.

CDR3 nucleotide sequence: TGTGCCATCAGTGAGTCCCCGGGGGGGCCTTATGAGCAGTTCTTC. Translated: CAISESPGGPYEQFF. V and J are TRBV10-3 and TRBJ2-1; 8 nucleotides line up with TRBD2. The trim removed 0 bases at V and 8 bases at J, leaving 6 bases unmatched. The length of the CDR3 is 15 residues. Germline CDR1 ENHRY, CDR2 SYGVKD.